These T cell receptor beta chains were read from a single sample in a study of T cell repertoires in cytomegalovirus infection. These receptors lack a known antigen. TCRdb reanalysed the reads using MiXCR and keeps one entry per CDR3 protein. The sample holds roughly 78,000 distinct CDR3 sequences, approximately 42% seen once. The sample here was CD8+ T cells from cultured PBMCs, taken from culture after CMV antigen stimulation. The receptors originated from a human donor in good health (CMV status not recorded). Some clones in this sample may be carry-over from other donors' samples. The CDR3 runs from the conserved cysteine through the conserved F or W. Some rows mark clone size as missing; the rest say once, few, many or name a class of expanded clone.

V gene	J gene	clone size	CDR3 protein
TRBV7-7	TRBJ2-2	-	CASSLGAGVNTGELFF
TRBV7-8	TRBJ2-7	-	CASSLLGQGFVDEQYF
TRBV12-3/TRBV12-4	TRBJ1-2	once	CASSEHLGYYGYTF
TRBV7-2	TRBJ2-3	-	CASSLTAGATFTDTQYF
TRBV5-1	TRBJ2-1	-	CASSGPGPEGTRRYNEQFF
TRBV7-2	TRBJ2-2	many	CASSSPDRDTGELFF
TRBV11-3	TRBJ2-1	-	CASSSRDRGINEQFF
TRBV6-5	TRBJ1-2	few	CASSNNRVTYGYTF
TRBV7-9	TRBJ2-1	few	CASSLRDSESRSQFF
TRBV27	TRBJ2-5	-	CASSSNSGGYQETQYF
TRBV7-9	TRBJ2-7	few	CASSPNNEQYF
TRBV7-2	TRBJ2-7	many	CASSLTRGPHYEQYF
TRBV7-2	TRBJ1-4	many	CASSARWADEKLFF
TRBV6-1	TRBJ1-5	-	CASWDTLWSNQPQHF
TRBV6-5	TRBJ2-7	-	CASRPYRDRYEQYF
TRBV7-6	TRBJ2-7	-	CASSLFPGRLSYEQYF
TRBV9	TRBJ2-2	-	CASSALGSHTGELFF